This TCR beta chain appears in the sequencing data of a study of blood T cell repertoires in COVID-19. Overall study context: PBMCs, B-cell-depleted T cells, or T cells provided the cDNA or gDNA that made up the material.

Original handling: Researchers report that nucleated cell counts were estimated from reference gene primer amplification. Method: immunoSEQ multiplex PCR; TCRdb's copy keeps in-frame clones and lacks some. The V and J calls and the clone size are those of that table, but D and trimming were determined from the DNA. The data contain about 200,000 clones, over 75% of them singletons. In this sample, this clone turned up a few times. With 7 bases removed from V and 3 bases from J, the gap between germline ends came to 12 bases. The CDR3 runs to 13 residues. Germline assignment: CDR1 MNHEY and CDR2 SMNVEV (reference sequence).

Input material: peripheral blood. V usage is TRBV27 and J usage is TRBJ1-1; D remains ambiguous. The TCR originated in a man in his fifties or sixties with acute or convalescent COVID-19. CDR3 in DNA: TGTGCCAGCACAAAGAGGGCGGACACTGAAGCTTTCTTT. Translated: CASTKRADTEAFF.